What follows are 20 T cell receptor beta chains derived from one specimen sequenced in a study of cytomegalovirus exposure and HLA in healthy donors. 13 Jbeta primers and 60 Vbeta primers were used for the PCR. Repertoires were generated with immunoSEQ multiplex PCR, while TCRdb's copy carries only in-frame clones and drops some. The sample features roughly 200,000 clones, with approximately 6.4% in its top ten. The sample was PBMCs. The source is a man aged 25 to 40 in good health and CMV-seronegative.

The CDR3 is CAWSSQHSNQPQHF. Written as DNA, the CDR3 is TGTGCCTGGAGCTCACAGCATAGCAATCAGCCCCAGCATTTT. The rearrangement uses TRBV30 and TRBJ1-5; D remains unclear. The CDR3 extends over 14 amino acids. In germline, CDR1 is GTSNPN, CDR2 SVGIG (reference sequence). Trimming shortened V by 3 bases and J by 0 bases, and 9 bases separated the two germline ends.

The gene calls are TRBV6-6 and TRBJ1-2, with D possibly TRBD1 on 5 matching bases. The germline CDR1 and CDR2 sequences are MNHNY and SVGAGI (reference sequence). The CDR3 has 13 amino acids. V gave up 6 bases and J gave up 8 bases, with 16 bases separating them. The CDR3 region has the DNA TGTGCCAGCAGCCCCAACACAGGTTCCGGCTACACCTTC. Its protein is CASSPNTGSGYTF.

Of note for this clone: One junction end does not reproduce the germline sequence, and a read error may be involved. This chain links TRBV9 with TRBJ2-2; 10 bases map to TRBD2. The germline V gene encodes CDR1 SGDLS and CDR2 YYNGEE. This CDR3 contains 15 residues. The CDR3 nucleotides read TGTGCCAGCAGCGTTACTAGCGGGAACACCGGGAAGCTGTTTTTT. Translation: CASSVTSGNTGKLFF.

The chain is built from TRBV7-2 and TRBJ1-6; D unclear. Germline V gene sequence: CDR1 SGHTA, CDR2 FQGNSA. The CDR3 runs to 15 residues. With 1 base removed from V and 6 bases from J, the gap between germline ends came to 10 bases. Here the CDR3 reads CASSLVGQVNSPLHF. As DNA, the CDR3 is TGTGCCAGCAGCTTAGTTGGGCAGGTTAATTCACCCCTCCACTTT.

This chain joins TRBV19 and TRBJ2-2, with D tentatively TRBD1 (7 bases). V lost 4 bases and J lost 6, with 21 bases in between. From germline, CDR1 is LNHDA and CDR2 SQIVND (reference sequence). The CDR3 is 17 residues long. DNA of the CDR3: TGTGCCAGTAGTAGCAACGGAGGGACAGTATGGTCCGGGGAGCTGTTTTTT. Translating it yields CASSSNGGTVWSGELFF.

The gene calls are TRBV4-1 and TRBJ2-7; 7 positions agree with TRBD1. Germline trimming cut 2 bases from V and 6 bases from J; bases unmatched to any gene: 19. The germline V gene encodes CDR1 MGHRA and CDR2 YSYEKL. The CDR3 extends over 18 amino acids. The CDR3 bases are TGCGCCAGCAGCCAACTCCCCCAGGGGGACCGCGGTGTTGGCGAGCAGTACTTC. Its protein is CASSQLPQGDRGVGEQYF.

The chain is built from TRBV19 and TRBJ2-5; 9 bases are shared with TRBD1. Germline lookup yields CDR1 LNHDA and CDR2 SQIVND (reference sequence). With 8 bases clipped from V and 5 bases from J, the junction kept 6 bases outside the gene matches. This CDR3 spans 13 amino acids. The DNA for the CDR3 is TGTGCCAGTGCTACAGGGGGCTCGGAGACCCAGTACTTC. As protein: CASATGGSETQYF.

V gene TRBV27 combines with J gene TRBJ2-7, with D possibly TRBD2 on 6 matching bases. The CDR3 loop spans 16 amino acids. The germline V gene has CDR1 MNHEY and CDR2 SMNVEV (reference sequence). Trimming removed 0 bases at V and 3 bases at J, with 15 bases between. CDR3 nucleotides: TGTGCCAGCAGTTTATCGCTGGCGGGGATCGTCTACGAGCAGTACTTC. As protein: CASSLSLAGIVYEQYF.

V and J are TRBV29-1 and TRBJ2-5, with 7 bases fitting TRBD1. V was clipped by 7 bases and J by 3 bases; unmatched bases: 5. This CDR3 has 12 residues. The germline V gene has CDR1 SQVTM and CDR2 ANQGSEA. Here the CDR3 DNA reads TGCAGCGCCTGGGGACAGAAAGAGACCCAGTACTTC. This sequence encodes CSAWGQKETQYF. The full variable domain, with the rest looked up from reference TRBV29-1 and TRBJ2-5, is SAVISQKPSRDICQRGTSLTIQCQVDSQVTMMFWYRQQPGQSLTLIATANQGSEATYESGFVIDKFPISRPNLTFSTLTVSNMSPEDSSIYLCSAWGQKETQYFGPGTRLLVL.

The V call is TRBV7-8, the J call TRBJ2-5; no reliable D call. CDR3 length: 11 residues. With 2 bases removed from V and 7 bases from J, the gap between germline ends came to 5 bases. Per germline, CDR1 SGHVS and CDR2 FQNEAQ. CDR3 sequence (DNA): TGTGCCAGCAGCTTATCGGGGACCCAGTACTTC. It encodes CASSLSGTQYF.

The V call is TRBV28, the J call TRBJ1-5; D unresolved. The CDR3 spans 17 residues. The V gene lost 8 bases and the J gene lost 2 bases, with 22 bases spanning the gap. CDR1 and CDR2 from the germline V gene are MDHEN and SYDVKM. This CDR3 reads CASPSSGIEIGNQPQHF. The CDR3 DNA reads TGTGCCAGCCCGAGTTCCGGGATCGAAATAGGCAATCAGCCCCAGCATTTT. The full variable domain, rest sourced from reference TRBV28 and TRBJ1-5, is DVKVTQSSRYLVKRTGEKVFLECVQDMDHENMFWYRQDPGLGLRLIYFSYDVKMKEKGDIPEGYSVSREKKERFSLILESASTNQTSMYLCASPSSGIEIGNQPQHFGDGTRLSIL.

V is TRBV6-1 and J is TRBJ2-2; D is perhaps TRBD1 (6 bases). The V end lost 10 bases, the J end lost 1 base, and 16 bases lay between the germline ends. Germline assignment: CDR1 MNHNS and CDR2 SASEGT. The CDR3 is 15 residues long. In DNA, the CDR3 is TGTGCCACCCTGTCGAGGGGGAAGAACACCGGGGAGCTGTTTTTT. This encodes CATLSRGKNTGELFF.

The V call is TRBV7-2, the J call TRBJ2-5; TRBD2 aligns across 9 bases. Germline values: CDR1 SGHTA, CDR2 FQGNSA. The CDR3 totals 14 residues. V shed 1 base and J 4 bases; nucleotides not matched to a gene: 1. CDR3 protein: CASSLGGGGETQYF. For the CDR3, the DNA is TGTGCCAGCAGCTTAGGCGGGGGGGGAGAGACCCAGTACTTC.

Here the CDR3 reads CASSMDRDTDTQYF. CDR3 DNA sequence: TGTGCCAGCAGCATGGACCGGGACACAGATACGCAGTATTTT. V is TRBV7-3 and J is TRBJ2-3; tentative D call: TRBD2 (5 bases). The CDR3 is made up of 14 amino acids. Trimming took off 5 bases at V and 2 bases at J, with 11 bases between the two ends. CDR1 is SGHTA, CDR2 FQGTGA, per germline.

The chain employs TRBV9 and TRBJ2-1; 7 nucleotides agree with TRBD2. Germline loops: CDR1 SGDLS, CDR2 YYNGEE. V dropped 0 bases and J dropped 0; count of bases not matched to a gene: 9. This CDR3 region has 18 residues. The CDR3 loop is CASSVEGPGGISYNEQFF. The CDR3 DNA reads TGTGCCAGCAGCGTAGAAGGCCCCGGGGGGATCTCCTACAATGAGCAGTTCTTC.

The CDR3 sequence is CASSQDGGGVFGEQFF. The CDR3 DNA sequence: TGCGCCAGCAGCCAAGACGGCGGGGGGGTCTTTGGCGAGCAGTTCTTC. The rearrangement joins TRBV4-3 to TRBJ2-1, with 9 bases that match TRBD2. The J segment lost 10 bases and the V segment lost 0 bases, leaving 10 bases of the junction unmatched. Germline V CDR1 and CDR2: LGHNA, YSLEER. The CDR3 loop spans 16 amino acids.

This rearrangement joins TRBV11-3 to TRBJ2-7; D might be TRBD2 (5 bases). The J call may be wrong; the DNA end is better matched by TRBJ2-5. Germline V gene data show CDR1 as SGHNT and CDR2 as YENEEA. This CDR3 spans 12 amino acids. The CDR3 reads CASSLAGETQYF. The DNA of the CDR3 is TGTGCCAGCAGCTTAGCGGGGGAGACCCAGTACTTC.

This sequence joins TRBV4-3 and TRBJ1-3, with D perhaps matching TRBD1 (5 bases). CDR1 is LGHNA and CDR2 is YSLEER in the germline V gene. The CDR3 length is 15 residues. V shed 1 base and J shed 2 bases, with 9 bases lying between them. The chain's CDR3 is CASSQAPGAGNTIYF. CDR3 bases: TGCGCCAGCAGCCAAGCTCCGGGGGCTGGAAACACCATATATTTT.

The V gene is TRBV15, the J gene TRBJ2-5, with 12 bases aligning to TRBD1. Germline-derived CDR1 and CDR2 are LNHNV and YYDKDF (reference sequence). The CDR3 contains 14 residues. V lost 5 bases to trimming and J lost 5 bases; unmatched junction nucleotides: 3. The CDR3 loop is CATSGDRGHETQYF. For the CDR3, the DNA is TGTGCCACCAGCGGGGACAGGGGGCACGAGACCCAGTACTTC.

The chain employs TRBV6-1 and TRBJ2-7, with a possible D match to TRBD1 (5 bases). V was shortened by 4 bases and J by 1 base, with 11 bases between the two germline ends. CDR3 length equals 14 residues. The germline CDR1 and CDR2 sequences are MNHNS and SASEGT. The CDR3 nucleotides are TGTGCCAGCAGTGCACAGGATCTTTCCTACGAGCAGTACTTC. Amino acids: CASSAQDLSYEQYF.